The source of this T cell receptor (beta chain) is a study of tumor-infiltrating lymphocytes in primary liver carcinoma. Study-level information: About 3.65 to 7.13 million productive TCRbeta reads were obtained from the samples, with similar numbers across tissue types. Regarding the study as a whole: Tumor-adjacent and tumor-blood pairs overlapped less than tumor region pairs did. Relative to blood, tumors carried a significantly larger fraction of the repertoire in their top 250 clones (p = 0.039).

Germline CDR1 and CDR2: SGHAT and FQNNGV. The CDR3 spans 13 residues. Co-extraction yielded RNA and DNA from roughly 20-30 mg of unsorted bulk tissue. TCR beta cDNA was made from around 460 ng total RNA with a constant-region primer. Sequencing libraries for TCR beta derived from three nested multiplex PCR rounds that used slightly modified ARM-PCR. In the first two PCR rounds, TRBV1-TRBV30 forward primers were paired with a C-beta reverse primer, and each round lasted roughly 9 cycles. TCRdb re-called the multiplex PCR reads through MiXCR, storing one row per CDR3 protein. The repertoire holds 90,000 to 110,000 distinct CDR3 sequences, 82% seen once, with about 20% in the top ten. Details on this clonotype: Antigen unknown. One junction end disagrees with the germline gene, perhaps due to a read error.

The sample taken for sequencing was liver tumor tissue from sampling region 3. Subset defined: tumor region T3, left-lateral pole. This TCR was sampled from a man in his forties or fifties with primary liver carcinoma and hepatitis B virus infection. The genes are TRBV11-2 and TRBJ1-5, with 9 bases identical to TRBD1. The CDR3 sequence: CVSGQGPQEPHHF. CDR3 in DNA: TGTGTCAGTGGACAGGGGCCCCAGGAACCCCATCATTTT.